This entry features one TCR beta chain sequence. This clonotype occurred many times. Which antigen it targets is not known. No much larger clonotype is one base removed from it; base qualities were not supplied. Hyperthyroidism patients were newly diagnosed, had a disease duration of under 2 months, and were aged 18 to 65 years. Any patient with an uncontrolled infection, another autoimmune disease, pregnancy or lactation was excluded. Diagnoses relied on clinical symptoms, serum thyroxine and TRAb, thyroid ultrasound and orbital computed tomography. Blood from progressor patients was collected at the time of first diagnosis with hyperthyroidism, before any ophthalmopathy symptoms had appeared. PBMCs were separated from around 9.1 ml of fresh peripheral blood using Ficoll-Paque density gradient centrifugation. Progressor patients were initially diagnosed with Graves' hyperthyroidism and developed ophthalmopathy during follow-up. Total RNA was extracted using Trizol reagent, and RNA quality was assessed on an Agilent 2100 Bioanalyzer.

The data are from a study of T cells in Graves' hyperthyroidism and ophthalmopathy (dated by TCRdb to about 2019). The study in broad terms: Peripheral blood was collected at initial diagnosis, before any treatment. To identify TCR V-J signatures that set the groups apart, the researchers used a discovery cohort of about a hundred patients, made up of 43 with Graves' ophthalmopathy and 57 with stable Graves' hyperthyroidism. Prospective prediction of ophthalmopathy was tested in an independent validation cohort consisting of fewer than 20 hyperthyroidism patients and some 16 patients who later progressed to ophthalmopathy. The 85 to 100 discovery patients were randomly split 7:3 into training and test sets. In more than 5 Graves' hyperthyroidism patients, the study also compared T-cell repertoires from thyroid tissue with T-cell repertoires from blood. Following sampling, methimazole starting at 30 mg daily was given to hyperthyroidism patients, and high-dose intravenous methylprednisolone was given to ophthalmopathy patients. The paper describes TCR Vbeta CDR3 sequencing of 135 peripheral blood samples, made up of 43 ophthalmopathy patients, more than 70 hyperthyroidism patients and approximately 17 progressor patients.

TCR beta CDR3 regions were amplified from RNA transcripts. The TCR CDR3 was subjected to a first round of RT-PCR using the HTBI primer set and the Qiagen OneStep RT-PCR kit. Libraries were constructed in a second round of multiplex PCR, after which size selection and purification were carried out. Paired-end sequencing of the libraries was performed with 100 bp reads on an Illumina HiSeq2000. The original pipeline was this. SOAPnuke was used to process the raw data, removing reads that contained adapters or uncalled bases, had a mean Phred below 15, or lacked an exact match to the constant primer or identifier. COPE v1.2.5 was used to merge high-quality paired reads, and clonotypes were defined as unique nucleotide sequences. MiTCR v1.1 was used to align the clonotypes against IMGT TRBV, TRBD and TRBJ reference segments. The analysis was restricted to V-J combinations with a frequency above 0.0001, which together covered just over 98% of the repertoires. The TCS score was defined as F50 (clonal expansion) divided by E x V (chaos), with BLOSUM62-based TCRdist calculated between CDR3 peptides within each V-J. Welch's t-statistics and random forest reduced around 520 V-J features to some 14, which were used in a naive Bayes classifier (R e1071). TCRdb's own reprocessing of the public reads used fastp at Q25 and MiXCR and kept productive beta chains. For every CDR3 protein sequence, its rows merge into one entry that carries the most common genes and DNA. The V and J calls follow TCRdb's processing rather than the paper's. Here the sample has hundreds of thousands of distinct CDR3 sequences; about 15% occur a single time. The ten most abundant clones make up more than 5% of the sample.

V is clipped by 5 bases and J by 8 bases, and the sequence between their germline boundaries is 15 bases long. The CDR3 runs 13 residues from the cysteine to the phenylalanine. The sequence is cut down to CDR3 DNA, 39 bases in frame from base 1. Sequences SGHNT (CDR1) and YENEEA (CDR2) are obtained from the germline V gene. General findings and caveats noted by the study authors: No statistical method was used to fix the sample size in advance, and group allocation was not hidden from the investigators. In validation, progression to ophthalmopathy was predicted by the model with around 71% sensitivity and roughly 72% specificity, a median of about 6 months before onset. In cross-validation, a model built on a 13 V-J signature told ophthalmopathy apart from stable hyperthyroidism with just under 90% sensitivity and around 81% specificity, and in testing the same model reached 80%/75%. Most expanded thyroid clonotypes (frequency above 0.001) were also found in blood, which suggests that blood repertoires may mirror thyroid immune responses.

The V gene is TRBV11-3 and the J gene is TRBJ1-2; no D gene can be assigned with confidence. The TCR originated in a young woman with Graves' hyperthyroidism that later progressed to Graves' ophthalmopathy. Sequencing was done on a sample of blood. The CDR3 amino acid sequence is: CASSQRSVQGYTF. The sequenced DNA: TGTGCCAGCAGCCAGAGGTCGGTGCAGGGCTACACCTTC.